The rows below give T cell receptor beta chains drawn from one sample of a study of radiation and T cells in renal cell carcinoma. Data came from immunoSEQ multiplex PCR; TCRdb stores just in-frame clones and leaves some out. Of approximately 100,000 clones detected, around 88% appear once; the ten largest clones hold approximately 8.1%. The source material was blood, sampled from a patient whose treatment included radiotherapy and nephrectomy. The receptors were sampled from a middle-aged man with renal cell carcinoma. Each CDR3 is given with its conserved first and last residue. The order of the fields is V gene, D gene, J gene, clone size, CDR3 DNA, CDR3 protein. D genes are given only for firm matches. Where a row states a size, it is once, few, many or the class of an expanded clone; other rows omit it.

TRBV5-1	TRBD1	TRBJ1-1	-	TGCGCCAGCAGCTGGGACAGTAGCACTGAAGCTTTCTTT	CASSWDSSTEAFF
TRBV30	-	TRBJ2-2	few	TGTGCCTGGAGTGGGGCAGGGAACACCGGGGAGCTGTTTTTT	CAWSGAGNTGELFF
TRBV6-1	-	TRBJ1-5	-	TGTGCCAGCAGTGAAAGAGAAATAAGCAATCAGCCCCAGCATTTT	CASSEREISNQPQHF
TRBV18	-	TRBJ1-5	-	TGTGCCAGCTCACCGAGGGCCGATTATGGCAATCAGCCCCAGCATTTT	CASSPRADYGNQPQHF
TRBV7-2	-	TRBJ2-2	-	TGTGCCAGCAGCTTTACAGGTTGGCAGAACACCGGGGAGCTGTTTTTT	CASSFTGWQNTGELFF
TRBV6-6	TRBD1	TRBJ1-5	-	TGTGCCAGCAGTTCACAGGGGGATCAGCCCCAGCATTTT	CASSSQGDQPQHF
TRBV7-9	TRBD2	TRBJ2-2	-	TGTGCCAGCAGCTCCGGGACTAGCAGGGTCACCGGGGAGCTGTTTTTT	CASSSGTSRVTGELFF
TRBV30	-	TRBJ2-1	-	TGTGCCTGCACCTCGGGGGTAACATACAATGAGCAGTTCTTC	CACTSGVTYNEQFF
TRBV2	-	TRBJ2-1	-	TGTGCCAGCAGTGATAGGACCGCCACCTACAATGAGCAGTTCTTC	CASSDRTATYNEQFF
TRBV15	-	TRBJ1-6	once	TGTGCCACTGGGTTTCCCGATTCACCCCTCCACTTT	CATGFPDSPLHF
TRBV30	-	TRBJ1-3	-	TGTGCCTGGAGTGTAGTCTCTGGAAACACCATATATTTT	CAWSVVSGNTIYF
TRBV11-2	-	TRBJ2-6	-	TGTGCCAGCAGATTAGACAGCTCTGGGGCCAACGTCCTGACTTTC	CASRLDSSGANVLTF
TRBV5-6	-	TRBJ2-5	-	TGTGCCAGCAGCTCCAGAGAATCGATCCCCCAAGAGACCCAGTACTTC	CASSSRESIPQETQYF
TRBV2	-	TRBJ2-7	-	TGTGCCAGCAGTGTTCGGGGGACCTCGCCATCCGAGCAGTACTTC	CASSVRGTSPSEQYF
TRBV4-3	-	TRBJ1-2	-	TGCGCCAGCAGCCAAGAGGCGCAGTCCGCCTATGGCTACACCTTC	CASSQEAQSAYGYTF
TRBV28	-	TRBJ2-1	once	TGTGCCAGCAGCTCCACCTTTAGGGAGTTCTTC	CASSSTFREFF
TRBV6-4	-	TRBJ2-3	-	TGTGCCAGCGATTACAAGACAGGACAGATCCCAGATACGCAGTATTTT	CASDYKTGQIPDTQYF
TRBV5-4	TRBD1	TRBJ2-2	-	TGTGCCAGCAGCTTCGGACAGGGGGCAACCGGGGAGCTGTTTTTT	CASSFGQGATGELFF
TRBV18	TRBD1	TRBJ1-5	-	TGTGCCAGCTCATCCGACAGGGTCTGGCAGCCCCAGCATTTT	CASSSDRVWQPQHF
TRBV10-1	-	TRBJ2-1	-	TGCGCCAGCAGTGAACTAGTAGACAATGAGCAGTTCTTC	CASSELVDNEQFF
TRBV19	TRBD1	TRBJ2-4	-	TGTGCCAGTAGTGGAACCGGGACAGTCGGGATAGCCAAAAACATTCAGTACTTC	CASSGTGTVGIAKNIQYF
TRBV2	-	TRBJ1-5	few	TGTGCCAGCAGACGGGATAGCAATCAGCCCCAGCATTTT	CASRRDSNQPQHF
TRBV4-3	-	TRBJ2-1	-	TGCGCCAGCAGCCAAGTTCTGGGTACTTCTTACAATGAGCAGTTCTTC	CASSQVLGTSYNEQFF
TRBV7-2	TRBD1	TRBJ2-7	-	TGTGCCAGCAGCGATACGACAGGGGCCTACGAGCAGTACTTC	CASSDTTGAYEQYF
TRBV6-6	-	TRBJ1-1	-	TGTGCCAGCAGCAGCGGACAGCATATGAACACTGAAGCTTTCTTT	CASSSGQHMNTEAFF
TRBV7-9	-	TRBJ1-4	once	TGTGCCAGCAGCCCTCCGGCCGACGACAGACTGTTTTTT	CASSPPADDRLFF
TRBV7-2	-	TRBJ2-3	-	TGTGCCAGCAGCCCATCGCCGGACTCAGATACGCAGTATTTT	CASSPSPDSDTQYF
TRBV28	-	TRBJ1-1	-	TGTGCCAGCAGTCTATGGACAGCAGAGAACACTGAAGCTTTCTTT	CASSLWTAENTEAFF
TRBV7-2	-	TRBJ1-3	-	TGTGCCAGCAGCTTAGCCATAGGGAGATTCTCTGGAAACACCATATATTTT	CASSLAIGRFSGNTIYF